This section outlines one T cell receptor beta chain sequence together with its context. Its antigen is undetermined. The record originates from a study of T cell responses to AZD1222 COVID-19 vaccine. Whole-study results and caveats: Baseline serology detected seropositivity in only five to seven AZD1222 recipients. The study sampled repertoires only after the peak T cell response. Spike-specific TCR breadth and depth both grew after two AZD1222 doses.

The table came from immunoSEQ multiplex PCR; TCRdb's copy has only in-frame clones and leaves some out. The sample lists tens of thousands of clones; 75% to 90% were seen once. Trimming cost V 8 bases and J 3 bases; bases outside gene matches: 5. The CDR3 runs to 13 residues. Germline values: CDR1 MNHEY, CDR2 SVGAGI. The chain is built from TRBV6-5 and TRBJ2-7, with TRBD2 identical over 9 bases. Source: peripheral blood, taken on day 0 of AZD1222 vaccination. The TCR comes from an adult in good health. This chain's CDR3 is CASASGENYEQYF. The CDR3, as DNA: TGTGCCAGCGCTAGCGGGGAGAACTACGAGCAGTACTTC.